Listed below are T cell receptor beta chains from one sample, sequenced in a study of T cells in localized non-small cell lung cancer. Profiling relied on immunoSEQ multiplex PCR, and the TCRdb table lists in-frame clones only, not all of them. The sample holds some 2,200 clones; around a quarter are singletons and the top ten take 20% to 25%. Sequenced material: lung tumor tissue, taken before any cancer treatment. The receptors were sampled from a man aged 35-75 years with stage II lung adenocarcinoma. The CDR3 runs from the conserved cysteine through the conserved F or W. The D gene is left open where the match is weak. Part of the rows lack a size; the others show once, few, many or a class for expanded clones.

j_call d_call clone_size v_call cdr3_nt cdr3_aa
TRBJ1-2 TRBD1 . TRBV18 TGTGCCAGCTCACCAGGGACAGAAGCTAACTATGGCTACACCTTC CASSPGTEANYGYTF
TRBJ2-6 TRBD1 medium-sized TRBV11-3 TGTGCCAGCAGCTTGACCGGGACAGCGATCTCTGGGGCCAACGTCCTGACTTTC CASSLTGTAISGANVLTF
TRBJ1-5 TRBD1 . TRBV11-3 TGTGCCAGCAGCTCTCCCTTCGATCGTGGACAGGAGAGGTATCAGCCCCAGCATTTT CASSSPFDRGQERYQPQHF
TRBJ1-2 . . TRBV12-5 TGTGCCAGCACCAATCCGACAGTCAAGTATGGCTACACCTTC CASTNPTVKYGYTF
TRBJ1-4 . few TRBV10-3 TGTGCCATCAGTGAGAAGAGGACTACAACTAATGAAAAACTGTTTTTT CAISEKRTTTNEKLFF
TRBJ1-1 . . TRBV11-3 TGTGCCAGCAGCTTACTAGGCGAAGGCACTGAAGCTTTCTTT CASSLLGEGTEAFF
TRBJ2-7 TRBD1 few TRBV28 TGTGCCAGCAGTTTGTCCGACAGGGTGGACATTCCTTACGAGCAGTACTTC CASSLSDRVDIPYEQYF
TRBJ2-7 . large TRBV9 TGTGCCAGCAGCTCCCAAGACAGTGGGGCCTACGAGCAGTACTTC CASSSQDSGAYEQYF
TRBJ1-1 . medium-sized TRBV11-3 TGTGCCAGCAGCTTCCCTGGCCAGGGTACCACTGAAGCTTTCTTT CASSFPGQGTTEAFF
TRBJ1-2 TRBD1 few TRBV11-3 TGTGCCAGCAGCACCGGACAGGGGAACTATGGCTACACCTTC CASSTGQGNYGYTF
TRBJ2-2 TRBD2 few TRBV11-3 TGTGCCAGCAGCTTAGAACTAGCGGGTAGCACCGGGGAGCTGTTTTTT CASSLELAGSTGELFF
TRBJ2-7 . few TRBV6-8 TGTGCCAGCAGTCAGCATGGACCGGGGCCTAGGGAGCAGTACTTC CASSQHGPGPREQYF
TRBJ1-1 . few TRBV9 TGTGCCAGCAGCCCTAGGGCAGAATTACTGGGCACTGAAGCTTTCTTT CASSPRAELLGTEAFF
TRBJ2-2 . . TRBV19 TGTGCCAGTAGTGTACGGACGGGGACCGGGGAGCTGTTTTTT CASSVRTGTGELFF
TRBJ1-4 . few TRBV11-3 TGTGCCAGCAGCTTAAGGGCGGACAGCGGTAATGAAAAACTGTTTTTT CASSLRADSGNEKLFF
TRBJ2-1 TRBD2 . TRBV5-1 TGCGCCAGCAGCTCGGAGGCGGGAGGGCCTAATGAGCAGTTCTTC CASSSEAGGPNEQFF
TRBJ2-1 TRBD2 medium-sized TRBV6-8 TGTGCCAGCAGGCGGGAGTCCACGTATGAGCAGTTCTTC CASRRESTYEQFF
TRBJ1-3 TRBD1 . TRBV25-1 TGTGCCAGCAGTGAATTGGGGACAGCTGGAAACACCATATATTTT CASSELGTAGNTIYF
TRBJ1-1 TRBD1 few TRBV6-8 TGTGCCAGCATCCCGGGGGGACAGGGCTGGACTGAAGCTTTCTTT CASIPGGQGWTEAFF
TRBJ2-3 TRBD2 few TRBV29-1 TGCAGCGTTGCCCCTAGCGGGTACACAGATACGCAGTATTTT CSVAPSGYTDTQYF
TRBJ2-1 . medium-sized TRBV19 TGTGCCAGTAATTGGGGAAGGGGGAACAATGAGCAGTTCTTC CASNWGRGNNEQFF
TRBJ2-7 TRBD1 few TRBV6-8 TGTGCCAGCAGTTACTCGAACCGCCCGGGACAGCTTTACGAGCAGTACTTC CASSYSNRPGQLYEQYF
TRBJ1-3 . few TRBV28 TGTGCCAGCAGTCTTGCAGGGTTATTCTCTGGAAACACCATATATTTT CASSLAGLFSGNTIYF
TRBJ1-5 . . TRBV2 TGTGCCAGCAGTGGGGACACCTCGAGGCAGCCCCAGCATTTT CASSGDTSRQPQHF
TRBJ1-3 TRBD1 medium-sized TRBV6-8 TGTGCCAGCACCGGTACTACAGGGGGCTTCGGAAACACCATATATTTT CASTGTTGGFGNTIYF
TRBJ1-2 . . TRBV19 TGTGCCAGTACCGCCGGGGTTTCGGGCAGCTTCTATGGCTACACCTTC CASTAGVSGSFYGYTF
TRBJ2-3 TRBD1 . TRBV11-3 TGTGCCAGCAGCTCTGCAACTGGACAGGGCGCGAGGGCGGATACGCAGTATTTT CASSSATGQGARADTQYF
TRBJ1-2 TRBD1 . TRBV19 TGTGCCAGCGCGACAGGGGACACAAGCTATGGCTACACCTTC CASATGDTSYGYTF
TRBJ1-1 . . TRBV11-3 TGTGCCAGCAGCCGGATACAGGGACGAAACACTGAAGCTTTCTTT CASSRIQGRNTEAFF
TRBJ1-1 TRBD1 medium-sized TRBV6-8 TGTGCCAGCAATGGACAGGCGAGGACTGAAGCTTTCTTT CASNGQARTEAFF
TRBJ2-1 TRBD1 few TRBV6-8 TGTGCCAGCAGTTACGATATACAGGGGTACAATGAGCAGTTCTTC CASSYDIQGYNEQFF
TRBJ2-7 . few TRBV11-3 TGTGCCAGCAGCACCCTCCCGGGTCATACCTACGAGCAGTACTTC CASSTLPGHTYEQYF
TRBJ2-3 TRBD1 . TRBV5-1 TGCGCCAGCAGCTCGGGACAGGGGAGAGATACGCAGTATTTT CASSSGQGRDTQYF
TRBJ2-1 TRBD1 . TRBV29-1 TGCAGCGTTTGGGACAGGCTTAAGGACAATGAGCAGTTCTTC CSVWDRLKDNEQFF
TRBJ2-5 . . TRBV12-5 TGTGCTAGTGGTTTGTGGGAAGAGACCCAGTACTTC CASGLWEETQYF
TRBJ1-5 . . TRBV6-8 TGTGCCAGCAGTACACGGACAGAGAATCAGCCCCAGCATTTT CASSTRTENQPQHF
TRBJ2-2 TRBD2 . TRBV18 TGTGCCACCACCCTGGATAGCGGGAGGTCTCCATTACACCCTAACGGGAACACCGGGGAGCTGTTTTTT CATTLDSGRSPLHPNGNTGELFF
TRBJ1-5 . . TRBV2 TGTGCCAGCAGTGAAGGGGGCCCAAATCAGCCCCAGCATTTT CASSEGGPNQPQHF
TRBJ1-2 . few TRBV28 TGTGCCAGCAGCCAGACAGTTATCTATGGCTACACCTTC CASSQTVIYGYTF
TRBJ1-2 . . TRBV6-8 TGTGCCAGCATGAGTCGGGCATCTAACTATGGCTACACCTTC CASMSRASNYGYTF
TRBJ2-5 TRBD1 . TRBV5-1 TGCGCCAGCAGCAACGGACAGGGGAGGCAGACCCAGTACTTC CASSNGQGRQTQYF